A selection of T cell receptor beta chains follows, all from one sample in a study of shared clonotypes between healthy human individuals. Data came from immunoSEQ multiplex PCR; TCRdb stores just in-frame clones and leaves some out. The sample includes 2 million or so clones, just under 95% of them seen just once. Specimen: naive CD8+ T cells sorted from blood. These receptors were obtained from a man younger than 35 in good health. Each CDR3 is given with its conserved first and last residue. Fields, in order: V gene, D gene, CDR3 length, J gene, CDR3 DNA, CDR3 protein. A D gene is named only where the DNA matches it firmly.

TRBV27,NA,14,TRBJ1-5,TGTGCCAGCAGTTTTGGTGGCCTCAATCAGCCCCAGCATTTT,CASSFGGLNQPQHF
TRBV11-2,TRBD1,12,TRBJ2-1,TGTGCCAGCGCGGCAGGGGGCAATGAGCAGTTCTTC,CASAAGGNEQFF
TRBV4-1,NA,21,TRBJ1-5,TGCGCCAGCAGCTTGGGCGCCCGGACACCCCGAACGGTATTGAGCAATCAGCCCCAGCATTTT,CASSLGARTPRTVLSNQPQHF
TRBV5-1,TRBD2,15,TRBJ2-2,TGCGCCAGCCAATGGACTAGCGAGAACACCGGGGAGCTGTTTTTT,CASQWTSENTGELFF
TRBV19,NA,14,TRBJ2-1,TGTGCCAGCGGGGACTGGGGCTCCTACAATGAGCAGTTCTTC,CASGDWGSYNEQFF
TRBV11-3,TRBD1,15,TRBJ2-7,TGTGCCAGCAACCTAAGAGGCACAGGGGCCTACGAGCAGTACTTC,CASNLRGTGAYEQYF
TRBV28,NA,13,TRBJ1-4,TGTGCCTCCCAGGCCGAGGGTGTTGAAAAACTGTTTTTT,CASQAEGVEKLFF
TRBV2,NA,14,TRBJ2-7,TGTGCCAGCAGTGACATCAACAAGTACTACGAGCAGTACTTC,CASSDINKYYEQYF
TRBV27,NA,12,TRBJ2-2,TGTGCCAGCGCCAGACTAGCCGGGGAGCTGTTTTTT,CASARLAGELFF
TRBV7-9,NA,12,TRBJ2-7,TGTGCCAGCAGTCTCGTCGGCTACGAGCAGTACTTC,CASSLVGYEQYF
TRBV11-2,NA,18,TRBJ2-7,TGTGCCAGCAGCTTAGGGGTAATGTGGGGGAACCCCTCCTACGAGCAGTACTTC,CASSLGVMWGNPSYEQYF
TRBV28,NA,13,TRBJ2-1,TGTGCCAGCAGTTTGAGGTGGGGCCATGAGCAGTTCTTC,CASSLRWGHEQFF
TRBV5-6,NA,14,TRBJ2-7,TGTGCCAGCAGCTCCGGCCTAAAGGTGGACGAGCAGTACTTC,CASSSGLKVDEQYF